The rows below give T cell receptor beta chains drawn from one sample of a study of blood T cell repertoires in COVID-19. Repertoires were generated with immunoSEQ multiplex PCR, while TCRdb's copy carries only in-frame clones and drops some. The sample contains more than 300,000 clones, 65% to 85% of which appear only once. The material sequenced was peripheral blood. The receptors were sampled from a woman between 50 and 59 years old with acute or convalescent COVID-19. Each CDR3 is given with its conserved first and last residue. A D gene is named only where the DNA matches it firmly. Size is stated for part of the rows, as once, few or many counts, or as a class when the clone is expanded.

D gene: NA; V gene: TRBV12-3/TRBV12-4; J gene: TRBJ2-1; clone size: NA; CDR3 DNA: TGTGCCAGCACCCGTGACAGTTACAATGAGCAGTTCTTC; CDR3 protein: CASTRDSYNEQFF
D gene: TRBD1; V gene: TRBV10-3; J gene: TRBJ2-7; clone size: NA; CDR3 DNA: TGTGCCATCAGTGAGCGGGACAGGATTTACTACGAGCAGTACTTC; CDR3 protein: CAISERDRIYYEQYF
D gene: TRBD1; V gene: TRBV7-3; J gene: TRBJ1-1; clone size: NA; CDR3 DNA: TGTGCCAGCAGCCTTAGGGGGCAGGTAGCTTTCTTT; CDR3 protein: CASSLRGQVAFF
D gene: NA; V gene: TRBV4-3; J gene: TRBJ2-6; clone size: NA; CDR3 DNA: TGCGCCAGCAGTAGGATCGGGACTGGGGCCAACGTCCTGACTTTC; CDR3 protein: CASSRIGTGANVLTF
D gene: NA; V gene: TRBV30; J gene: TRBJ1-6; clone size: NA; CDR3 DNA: TGTGCCTGGAGTTCCGGGTCCCTCCACTTT; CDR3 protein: CAWSSGSLHF
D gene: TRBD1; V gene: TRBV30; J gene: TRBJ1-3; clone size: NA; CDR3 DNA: TGTGCCGGGGACAGCTCTGGAAACACCATATATTTT; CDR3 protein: CAGDSSGNTIYF
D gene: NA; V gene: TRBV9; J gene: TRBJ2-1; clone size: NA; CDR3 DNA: TGTGCCAGCAGCGTAGATAGCGGACCCTACAATGAGCAGTTCTTC; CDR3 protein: CASSVDSGPYNEQFF
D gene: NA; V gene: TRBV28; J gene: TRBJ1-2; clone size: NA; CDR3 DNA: TGTGCCAGCAGTCCACAGGGATACTATGGCTACACCTTC; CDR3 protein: CASSPQGYYGYTF
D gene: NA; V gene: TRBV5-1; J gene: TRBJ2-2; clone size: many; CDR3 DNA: TGCGCCAGCAGCAAGGACACTTTGATGACCGGGGAGCTGTTTTTT; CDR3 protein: CASSKDTLMTGELFF
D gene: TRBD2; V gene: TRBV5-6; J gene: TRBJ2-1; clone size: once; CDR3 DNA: TGTGCCAGCAGCCTCGGACTAGTCGGGGAGGAGCAGTTCTTC; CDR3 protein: CASSLGLVGEEQFF
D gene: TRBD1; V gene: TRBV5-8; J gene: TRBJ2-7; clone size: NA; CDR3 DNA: TGTGCCAGCAGCTTGGATGGGACAGGGTCCTACGAGCAGTACTTC; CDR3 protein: CASSLDGTGSYEQYF
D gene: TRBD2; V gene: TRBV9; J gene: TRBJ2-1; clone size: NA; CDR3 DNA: TGTGCCAGCAGCGCCGGACTAGCGGGTTACAATGAGCAGTTCTTC; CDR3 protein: CASSAGLAGYNEQFF
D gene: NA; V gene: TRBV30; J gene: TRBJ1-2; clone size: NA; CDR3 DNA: TGTGCCTGGAGTTCTTTCTATGGCTACACCTTC; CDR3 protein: CAWSSFYGYTF
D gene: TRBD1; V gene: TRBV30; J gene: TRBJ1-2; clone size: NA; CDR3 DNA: TGTGCCTGGAGTTCCCCTTCCTCGGACAGGGGGCGGACTGGCTACACCTTC; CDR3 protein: CAWSSPSSDRGRTGYTF
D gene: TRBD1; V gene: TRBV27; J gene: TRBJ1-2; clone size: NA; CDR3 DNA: TGTGCCAGCAGCTCGACAGGGGGGAGGAAAAACTATGGCTACACCTTC; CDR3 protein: CASSSTGGRKNYGYTF
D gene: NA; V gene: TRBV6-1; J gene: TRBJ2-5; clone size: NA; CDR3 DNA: TGTGCCAGCAGTGAAATACAGGGCCCGAGGGAGACCCAGTACTTC; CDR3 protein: CASSEIQGPRETQYF
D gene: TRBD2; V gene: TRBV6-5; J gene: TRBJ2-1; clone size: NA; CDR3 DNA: TGTGCCAGCAGGGCGACTAGCGGCTACAATGAGCAGTTCTTC; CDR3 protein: CASRATSGYNEQFF
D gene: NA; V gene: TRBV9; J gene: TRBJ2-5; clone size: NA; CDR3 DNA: TGTGCCAGCACCGACAAGGGAGAGGGAACACCTTACCAAGAGACCCAGTACTTC; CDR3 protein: CASTDKGEGTPYQETQYF
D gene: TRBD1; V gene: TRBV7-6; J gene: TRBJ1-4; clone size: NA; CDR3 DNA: TGTGCCAGCAGCGGCTCCGGGACAGGGGATGAAAAACTGTTTTTT; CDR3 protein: CASSGSGTGDEKLFF
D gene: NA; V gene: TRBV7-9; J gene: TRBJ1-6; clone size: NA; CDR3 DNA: TGTGCCAGCAGCTTAGGGACCGGGACTGCGGTATCACCCCTCCACTTT; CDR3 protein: CASSLGTGTAVSPLHF
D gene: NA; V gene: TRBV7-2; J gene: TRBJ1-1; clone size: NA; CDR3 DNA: TGTGCCAGCAGCTTAAATTGGAGAGCTGAAGCTTTCTTT; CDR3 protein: CASSLNWRAEAFF
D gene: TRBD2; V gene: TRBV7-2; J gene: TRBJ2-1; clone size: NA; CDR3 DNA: TGTGCCAGCAGCTTAGCAGGGACTAGGGCAGACAATGAGCAGTTCTTC; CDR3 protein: CASSLAGTRADNEQFF
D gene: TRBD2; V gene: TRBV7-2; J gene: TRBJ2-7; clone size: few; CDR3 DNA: TGTGCCAGCAGCTTTGGACTAGCGGGGTACGAGCAGTACTTC; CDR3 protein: CASSFGLAGYEQYF
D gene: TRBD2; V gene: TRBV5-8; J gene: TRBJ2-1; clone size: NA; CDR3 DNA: TGTGCCAACAGCCGGGAGGTCATGGATGGTGAGCAGTTCTTC; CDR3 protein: CANSREVMDGEQFF
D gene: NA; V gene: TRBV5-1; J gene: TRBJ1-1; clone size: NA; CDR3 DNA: TGCGCCAGCAGCCTGACAGTCTGGAACACTGAAGCTTTCTTT; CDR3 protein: CASSLTVWNTEAFF
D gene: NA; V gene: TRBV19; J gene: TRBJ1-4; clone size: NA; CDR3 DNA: TGTGCCAGTAGTATCTACGGGAATAATGAAAAACTGTTTTTT; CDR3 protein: CASSIYGNNEKLFF
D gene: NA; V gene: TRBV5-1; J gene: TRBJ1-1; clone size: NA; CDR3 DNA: TGCGCCAGCAGCTCGGACCCGGGGGGGACTGAAGCTTTCTTT; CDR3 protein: CASSSDPGGTEAFF
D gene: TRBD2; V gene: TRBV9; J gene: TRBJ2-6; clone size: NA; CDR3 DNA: TGTGCCAGCAGCGTAGGCGGGGGTAGCTCTGGGGCCAACGTCCTGACTTTC; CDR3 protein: CASSVGGGSSGANVLTF
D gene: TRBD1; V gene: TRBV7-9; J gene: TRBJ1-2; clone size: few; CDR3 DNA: TGTGCCAGCGGCACCGAATCGGCGACAGGGTTAACCTTC; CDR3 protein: CASGTESATGLTF
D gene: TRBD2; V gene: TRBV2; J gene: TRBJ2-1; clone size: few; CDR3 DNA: TGTGCCAGCAGTTTCACTAGCGGGGGCGATGAGCAGTTCTTC; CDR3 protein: CASSFTSGGDEQFF
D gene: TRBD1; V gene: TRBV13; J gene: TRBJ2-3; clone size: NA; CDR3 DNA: TGTGCCAGCAGCTTAGGCCTAAGGGGGCCAGATACGCAGTATTTT; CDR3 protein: CASSLGLRGPDTQYF
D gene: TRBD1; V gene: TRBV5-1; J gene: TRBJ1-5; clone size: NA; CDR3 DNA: TGCGCCAGCAGCATGACAGGGGCGGGCCAGCCCCAGCATTTT; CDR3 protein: CASSMTGAGQPQHF
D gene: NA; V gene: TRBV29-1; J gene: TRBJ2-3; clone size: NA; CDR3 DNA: TGCAGCGTTGAAAACAGACGCACAGATACGCAGTATTTT; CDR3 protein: CSVENRRTDTQYF
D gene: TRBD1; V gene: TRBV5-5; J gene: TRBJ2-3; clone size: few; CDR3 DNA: TGTGCCAGCAGTAAGACAGGGGGCCTCGCAGATACGCAGTATTTT; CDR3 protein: CASSKTGGLADTQYF
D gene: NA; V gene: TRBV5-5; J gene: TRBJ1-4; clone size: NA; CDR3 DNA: TGTGCCAGCAGCTTGATGAGGGGGAATGAAAAACTGTTTTTT; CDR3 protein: CASSLMRGNEKLFF
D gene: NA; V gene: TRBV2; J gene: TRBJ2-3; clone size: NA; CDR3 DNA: TGTGCCAGCAGCCCGGGACTGAGCACAGATACGCAGTATTTT; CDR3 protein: CASSPGLSTDTQYF
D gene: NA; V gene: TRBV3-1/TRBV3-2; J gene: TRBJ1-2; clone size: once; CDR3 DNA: TGTGCCAGCAGCCAACTTTTGACCACAGAATCTCACTATGGCTACACCTTC; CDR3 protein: CASSQLLTTESHYGYTF
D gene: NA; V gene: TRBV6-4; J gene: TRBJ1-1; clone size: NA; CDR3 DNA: TGTGCCAGCAGTGACTCTACAGGGAAGAACACTGAAGCTTTCTTT; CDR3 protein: CASSDSTGKNTEAFF
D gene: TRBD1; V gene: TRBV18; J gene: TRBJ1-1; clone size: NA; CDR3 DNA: TGTGCCAGCTCACGATGGACAGGGGAGAACACTGAAGCTTTCTTT; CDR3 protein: CASSRWTGENTEAFF
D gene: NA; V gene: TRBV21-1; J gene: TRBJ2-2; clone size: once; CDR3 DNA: TGTGCCAGCAGCAATCTAAGACTTGCTCGGGATGGAACCGGGGAGCTGTTTTTT; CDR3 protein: CASSNLRLARDGTGELFF
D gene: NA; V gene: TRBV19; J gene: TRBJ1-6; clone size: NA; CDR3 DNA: TGTGCCAGTACCTCACAGGGTAGGGGAGTGTATAATTCACCCCTCCACTTT; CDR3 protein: CASTSQGRGVYNSPLHF
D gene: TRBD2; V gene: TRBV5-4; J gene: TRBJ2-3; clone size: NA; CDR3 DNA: TGTGCCAGCAGCTTGTTGCTAGCGGGGGGGCCAGATACGCAGTATTTT; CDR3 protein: CASSLLLAGGPDTQYF
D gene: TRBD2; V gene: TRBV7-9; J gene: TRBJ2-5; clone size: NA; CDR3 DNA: TGTGCCAGCAGCCTCGGGGGGGCGGAAGAGACCCAGTACTTC; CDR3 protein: CASSLGGAEETQYF
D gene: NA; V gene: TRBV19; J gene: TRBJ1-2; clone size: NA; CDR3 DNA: TGTGCCAGTAGAAGGGGGTATGGCTACACCTTC; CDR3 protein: CASRRGYGYTF
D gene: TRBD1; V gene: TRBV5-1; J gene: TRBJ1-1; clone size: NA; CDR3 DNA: TGCGCCAGCAGCTCTCGTGAAACAGGGGGCACTGAAGCTTTCTTT; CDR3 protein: CASSSRETGGTEAFF
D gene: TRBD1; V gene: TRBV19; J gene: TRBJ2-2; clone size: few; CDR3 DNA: TGTGCCAGTAGCCAGGACAGGGGAAATAGCGGGGAGCTGTTTTTT; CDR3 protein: CASSQDRGNSGELFF
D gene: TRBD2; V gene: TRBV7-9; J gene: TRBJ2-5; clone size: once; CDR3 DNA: TGTGCCAGCAGCCTCGGGACTAGCGCCCAAGAGACCCAGTACTTC; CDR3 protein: CASSLGTSAQETQYF
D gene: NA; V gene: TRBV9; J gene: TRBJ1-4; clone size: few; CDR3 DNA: TGTGCCAGCAGCGTAGCTCCAACTAATGAAAAACTGTTTTTT; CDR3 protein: CASSVAPTNEKLFF
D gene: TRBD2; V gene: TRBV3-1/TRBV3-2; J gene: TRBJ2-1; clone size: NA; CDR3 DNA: TGTGCCAGCAGCCAGCGGGAGCGGGGTGAGCAGTTCTTC; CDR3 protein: CASSQRERGEQFF
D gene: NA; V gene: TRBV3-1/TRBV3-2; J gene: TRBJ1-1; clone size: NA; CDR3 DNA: TGTGCCAGCAGCCAAGAGGGACTCCTGAACACTGAAGCTTTCTTT; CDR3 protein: CASSQEGLLNTEAFF
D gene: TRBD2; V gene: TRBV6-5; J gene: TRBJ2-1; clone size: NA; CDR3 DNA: TGTGCCAGCAGTTACACTAGCGGGGGATACAATGAGCAGTTCTTC; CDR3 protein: CASSYTSGGYNEQFF
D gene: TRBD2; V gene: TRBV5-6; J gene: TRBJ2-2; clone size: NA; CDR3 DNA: TGTGCCAGCAGCGGCCTAGCGGGGGTTAACACCGGGGAGCTGTTTTTT; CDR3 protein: CASSGLAGVNTGELFF
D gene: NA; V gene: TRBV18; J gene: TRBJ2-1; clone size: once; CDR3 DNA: TGTGCCAGCTCACTACCCCCTGGCGAGCAGTTCTTC; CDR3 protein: CASSLPPGEQFF
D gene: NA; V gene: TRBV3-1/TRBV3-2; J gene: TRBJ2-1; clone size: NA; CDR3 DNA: TGTGCCAGCAGCCCCCCACTTTGGAGCGGAAGGAGGAATGAGCAGTTCTTC; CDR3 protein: CASSPPLWSGRRNEQFF
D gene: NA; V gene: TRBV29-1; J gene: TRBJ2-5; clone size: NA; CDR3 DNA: TGCAGCGTTGAAGGGTCAGGGAACTCCGAGACCCAGTACTTC; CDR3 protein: CSVEGSGNSETQYF
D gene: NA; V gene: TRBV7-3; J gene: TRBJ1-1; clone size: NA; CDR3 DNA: TGTGCCAGCAGCCCCACAGAGAACACTGAAGCTTTCTTT; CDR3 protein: CASSPTENTEAFF
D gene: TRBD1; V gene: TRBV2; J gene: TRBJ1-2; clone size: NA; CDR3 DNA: TGTGCCAGCACCCAGGGGGACTATGGCTACACCTTC; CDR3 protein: CASTQGDYGYTF
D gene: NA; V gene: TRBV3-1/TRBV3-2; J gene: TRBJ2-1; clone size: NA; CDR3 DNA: TGTGCCAGCAGCCAAGGGACAGTGGGAGCTTTCTTC; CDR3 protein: CASSQGTVGAFF